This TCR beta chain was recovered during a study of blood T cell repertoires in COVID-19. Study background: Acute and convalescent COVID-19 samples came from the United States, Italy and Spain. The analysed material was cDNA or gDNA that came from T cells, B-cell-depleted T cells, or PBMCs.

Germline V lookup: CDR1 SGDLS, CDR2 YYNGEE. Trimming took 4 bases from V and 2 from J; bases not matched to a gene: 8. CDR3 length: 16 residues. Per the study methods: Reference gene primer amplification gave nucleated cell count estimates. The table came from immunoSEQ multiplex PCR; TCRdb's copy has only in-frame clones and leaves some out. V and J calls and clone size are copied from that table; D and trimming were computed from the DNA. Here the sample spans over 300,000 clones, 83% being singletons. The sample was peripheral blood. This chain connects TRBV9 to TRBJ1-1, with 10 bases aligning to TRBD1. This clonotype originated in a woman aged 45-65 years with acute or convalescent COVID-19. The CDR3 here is CASSPRTGGVNTEAFF. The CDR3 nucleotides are TGTGCCAGCAGCCCACGGACAGGGGGGGTAAACACTGAAGCTTTCTTT.